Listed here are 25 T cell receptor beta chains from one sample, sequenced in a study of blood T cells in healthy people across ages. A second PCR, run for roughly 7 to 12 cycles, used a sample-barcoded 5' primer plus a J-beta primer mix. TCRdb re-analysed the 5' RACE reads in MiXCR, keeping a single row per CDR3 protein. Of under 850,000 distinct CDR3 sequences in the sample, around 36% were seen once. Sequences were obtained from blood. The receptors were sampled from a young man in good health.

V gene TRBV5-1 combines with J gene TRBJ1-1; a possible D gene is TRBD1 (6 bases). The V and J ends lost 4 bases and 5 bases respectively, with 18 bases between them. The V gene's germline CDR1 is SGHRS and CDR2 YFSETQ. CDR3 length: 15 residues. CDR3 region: CASSLEGLRGTEAFF. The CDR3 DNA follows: TGCGCCAGCAGCCTGGAGGGTCTTAGGGGGACTGAAGCTTTCTTT.

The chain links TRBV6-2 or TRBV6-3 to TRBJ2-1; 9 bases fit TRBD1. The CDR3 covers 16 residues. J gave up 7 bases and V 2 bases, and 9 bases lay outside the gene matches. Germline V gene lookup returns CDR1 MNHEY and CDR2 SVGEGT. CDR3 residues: CASSYKGQGVFNEQFF. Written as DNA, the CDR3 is TGTGCCAGCAGTTACAAGGGACAGGGAGTTTTTAATGAGCAGTTCTTC.

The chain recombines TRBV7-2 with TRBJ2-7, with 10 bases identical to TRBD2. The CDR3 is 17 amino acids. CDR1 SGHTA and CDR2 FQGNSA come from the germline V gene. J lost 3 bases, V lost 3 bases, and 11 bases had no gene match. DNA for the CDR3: TGTGCCAGCAGCTTTGGACCTCTAAGCGGGGGGGACTACGAGCAGTACTTC. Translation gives CASSFGPLSGGDYEQYF.

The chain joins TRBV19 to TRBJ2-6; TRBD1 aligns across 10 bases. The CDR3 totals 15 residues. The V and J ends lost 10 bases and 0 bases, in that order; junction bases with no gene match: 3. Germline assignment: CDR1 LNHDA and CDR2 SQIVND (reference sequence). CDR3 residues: CATGQGDSGANVLTF. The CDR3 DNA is TGTGCCACCGGACAGGGGGACTCTGGGGCCAACGTCCTGACTTTC.

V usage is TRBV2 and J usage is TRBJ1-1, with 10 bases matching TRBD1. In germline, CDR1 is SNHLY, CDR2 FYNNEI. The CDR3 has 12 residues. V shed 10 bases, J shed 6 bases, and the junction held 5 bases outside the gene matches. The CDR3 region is CATGTGVAEAFF. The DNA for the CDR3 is TGTGCCACCGGGACAGGGGTCGCTGAAGCTTTCTTT. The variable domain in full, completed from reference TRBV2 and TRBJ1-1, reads EPEVTQTPSHQVTQMGQEVILRCVPISNHLYFYWYRQILGQKVEFLVSFYNNEISEKSEIFDDQFSVERPDGSNFTLKIRSTKLEDSAMYFCATGTGVAEAFFGQGTRLTVV.

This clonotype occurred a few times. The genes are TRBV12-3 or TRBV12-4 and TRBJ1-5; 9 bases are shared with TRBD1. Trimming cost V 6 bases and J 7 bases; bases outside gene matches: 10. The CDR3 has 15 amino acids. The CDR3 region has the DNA TGTGCCAGCAGGCCTTCCGGGACAGGGTCCCAGCCCCAGCATTTT. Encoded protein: CASRPSGTGSQPQHF.

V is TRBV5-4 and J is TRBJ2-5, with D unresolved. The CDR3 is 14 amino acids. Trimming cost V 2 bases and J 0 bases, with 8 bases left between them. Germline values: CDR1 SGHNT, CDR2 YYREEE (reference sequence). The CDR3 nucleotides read TGTGCCAGCAGCTTCGCAGGTGACCAAGAGACCCAGTACTTC. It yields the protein CASSFAGDQETQYF.

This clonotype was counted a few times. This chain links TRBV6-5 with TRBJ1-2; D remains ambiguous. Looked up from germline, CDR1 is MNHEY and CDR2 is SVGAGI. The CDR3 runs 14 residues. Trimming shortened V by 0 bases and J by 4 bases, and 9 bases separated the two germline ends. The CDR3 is CASSYSGGVYGYTF. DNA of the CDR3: TGTGCCAGCAGTTACTCAGGCGGAGTCTATGGCTACACCTTC.

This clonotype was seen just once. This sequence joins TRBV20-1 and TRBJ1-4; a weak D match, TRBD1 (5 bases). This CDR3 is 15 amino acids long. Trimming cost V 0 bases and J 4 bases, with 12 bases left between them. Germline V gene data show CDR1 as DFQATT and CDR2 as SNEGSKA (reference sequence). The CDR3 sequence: CSAREGTEDNEKLFF. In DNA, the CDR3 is TGCAGTGCTAGAGAGGGGACGGAAGATAATGAAAAACTGTTTTTT.

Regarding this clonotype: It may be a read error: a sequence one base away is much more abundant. In DNA, the CDR3 is TGTGCCGGCAGCCAAGATCGGAAAATGGGGGATACGCAGTATTTT. The encoded protein is CAGSQDRKMGDTQYF. The chain employs TRBV4-2 and TRBJ2-3; no clear D gene. Germline V lookup: CDR1 LGHNA, CDR2 YNFKEQ. The CDR3 sequence is 15 residues long.

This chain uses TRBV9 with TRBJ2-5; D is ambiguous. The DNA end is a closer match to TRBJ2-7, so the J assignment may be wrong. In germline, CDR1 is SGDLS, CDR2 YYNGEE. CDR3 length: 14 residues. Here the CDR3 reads CASSVEGNRGEQYF. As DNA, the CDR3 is TGTGCCAGCAGCGTAGAGGGCAATCGTGGCGAGCAGTACTTC.

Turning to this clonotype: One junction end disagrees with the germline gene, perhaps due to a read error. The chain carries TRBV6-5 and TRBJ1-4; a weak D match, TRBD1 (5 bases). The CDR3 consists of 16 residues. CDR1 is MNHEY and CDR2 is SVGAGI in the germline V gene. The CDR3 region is CASSYAVGATNKKLFF. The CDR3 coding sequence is TGTGCCAGCAGTTACGCCGTAGGGGCAACTAATAAAAAACTGTTTTTT.

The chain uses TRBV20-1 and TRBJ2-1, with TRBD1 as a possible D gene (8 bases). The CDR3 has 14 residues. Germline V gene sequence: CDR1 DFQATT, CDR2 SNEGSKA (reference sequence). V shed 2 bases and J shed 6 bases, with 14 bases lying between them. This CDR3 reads CSARQGGTGNEQFF. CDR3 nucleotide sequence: TGCAGTGCTAGACAGGGGGGGACAGGCAATGAGCAGTTCTTC.

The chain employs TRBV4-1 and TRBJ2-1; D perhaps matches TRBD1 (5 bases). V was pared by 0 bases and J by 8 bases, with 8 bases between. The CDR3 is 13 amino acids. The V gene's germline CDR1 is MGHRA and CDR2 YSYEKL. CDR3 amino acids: CASSQDRVYEQFF. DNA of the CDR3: TGCGCCAGCAGCCAAGACAGGGTTTATGAGCAGTTCTTC.

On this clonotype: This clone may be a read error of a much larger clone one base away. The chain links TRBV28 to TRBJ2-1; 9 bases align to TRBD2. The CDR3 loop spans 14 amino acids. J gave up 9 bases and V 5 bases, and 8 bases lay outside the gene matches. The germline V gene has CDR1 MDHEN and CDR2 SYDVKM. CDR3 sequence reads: CASSVTSGIGEQFF. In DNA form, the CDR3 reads TGTGCCAGCAGTGTGACTAGCGGTATCGGTGAGCAGTTCTTC.

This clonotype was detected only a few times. CDR3 region: CSARNPGQSTDTQYF. As DNA, the CDR3 is TGCAGTGCTAGAAATCCGGGACAGAGCACAGATACGCAGTATTTT. This sequence joins TRBV20-1 and TRBJ2-3; 7 bases are shared with TRBD1. The CDR3 has 15 amino acids. The V gene end was trimmed by 2 bases and the J gene end by 0 bases; junction bases not matched to a gene: 5. The germline gives CDR1 DFQATT, CDR2 SNEGSKA (reference sequence).

CDR3 in amino acids: CASRGTAKETQYF. CDR3 DNA: TGTGCCAGCAGGGGGACAGCCAAAGAGACCCAGTACTTC. V and J are TRBV28 and TRBJ2-7, with 7 nucleotides matching TRBD1. The tail of the sequence fits TRBJ2-5 better, so the J call may be wrong. Germline CDR1 is MDHEN and CDR2 is SYDVKM. This CDR3 region has 13 residues.

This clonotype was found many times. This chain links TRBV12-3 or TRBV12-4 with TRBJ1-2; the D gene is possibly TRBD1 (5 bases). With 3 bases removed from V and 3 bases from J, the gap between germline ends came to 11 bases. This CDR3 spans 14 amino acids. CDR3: CASSLTETHYGYTF. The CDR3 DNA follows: TGTGCCAGCAGTTTGACAGAAACCCACTATGGCTACACCTTC.

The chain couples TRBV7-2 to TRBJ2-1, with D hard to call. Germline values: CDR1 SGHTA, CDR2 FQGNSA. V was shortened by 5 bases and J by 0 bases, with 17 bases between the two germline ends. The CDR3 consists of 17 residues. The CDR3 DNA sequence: TGTGCCAGCAGCCCCCGACTCTTACAGAGCTCCTACAATGAGCAGTTCTTC. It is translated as CASSPRLLQSSYNEQFF.

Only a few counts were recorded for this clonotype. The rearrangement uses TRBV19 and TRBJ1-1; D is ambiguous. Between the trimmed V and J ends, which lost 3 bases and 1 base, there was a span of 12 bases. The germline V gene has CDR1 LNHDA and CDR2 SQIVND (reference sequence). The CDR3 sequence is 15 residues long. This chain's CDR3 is CASSMRSDENTEAFF. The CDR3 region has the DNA TGTGCCAGTAGTATGCGATCGGACGAGAACACTGAAGCTTTCTTT.

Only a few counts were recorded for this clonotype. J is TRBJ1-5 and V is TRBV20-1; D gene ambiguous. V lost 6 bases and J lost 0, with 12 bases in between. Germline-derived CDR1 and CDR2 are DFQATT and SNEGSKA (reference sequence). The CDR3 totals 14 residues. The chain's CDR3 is CSASEVYSNQPQHF. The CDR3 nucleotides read TGCAGTGCAAGTGAGGTGTATAGCAATCAGCCCCAGCATTTT.

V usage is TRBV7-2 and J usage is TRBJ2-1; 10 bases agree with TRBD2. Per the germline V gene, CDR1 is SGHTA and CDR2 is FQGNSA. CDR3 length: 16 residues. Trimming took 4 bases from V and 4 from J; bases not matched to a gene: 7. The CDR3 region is CASSYRAGGLYNEQFF. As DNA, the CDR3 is TGTGCCAGCAGCTACAGAGCGGGGGGGCTGTACAATGAGCAGTTCTTC.

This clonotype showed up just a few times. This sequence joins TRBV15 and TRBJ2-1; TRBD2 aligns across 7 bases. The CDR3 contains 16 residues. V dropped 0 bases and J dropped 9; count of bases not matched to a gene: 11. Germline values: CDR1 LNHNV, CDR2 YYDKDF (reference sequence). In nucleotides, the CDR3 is TGTGCCACCAGCAGAGATTTGGGGGGAGGGTTTCGTGAGCAGTTCTTC. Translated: CATSRDLGGGFREQFF.

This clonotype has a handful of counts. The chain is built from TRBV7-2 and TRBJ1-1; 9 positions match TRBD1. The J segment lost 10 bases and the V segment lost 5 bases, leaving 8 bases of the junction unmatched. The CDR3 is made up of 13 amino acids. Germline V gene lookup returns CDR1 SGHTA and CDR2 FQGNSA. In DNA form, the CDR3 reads TGTGCCAGCAGCGCCGACAGGGGGGGAGCAGCTTTCTTT. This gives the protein CASSADRGGAAFF. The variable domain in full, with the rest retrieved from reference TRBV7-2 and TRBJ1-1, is GAGVSQSPSNKVTEKGKDVELRCDPISGHTALYWYRQSLGQGLEFLIYFQGNSAPDKSGLPSDRFSAERTGGSVSTLTIQRTQQEDSAVYLCASSADRGGAAFFGQGTRLTVV.

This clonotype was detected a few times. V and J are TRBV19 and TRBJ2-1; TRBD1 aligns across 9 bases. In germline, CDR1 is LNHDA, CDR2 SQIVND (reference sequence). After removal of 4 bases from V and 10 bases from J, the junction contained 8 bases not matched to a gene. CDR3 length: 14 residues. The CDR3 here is CASSTGQGRWEQFF. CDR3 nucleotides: TGTGCCAGTAGTACGGGACAGGGTAGATGGGAGCAGTTCTTC.